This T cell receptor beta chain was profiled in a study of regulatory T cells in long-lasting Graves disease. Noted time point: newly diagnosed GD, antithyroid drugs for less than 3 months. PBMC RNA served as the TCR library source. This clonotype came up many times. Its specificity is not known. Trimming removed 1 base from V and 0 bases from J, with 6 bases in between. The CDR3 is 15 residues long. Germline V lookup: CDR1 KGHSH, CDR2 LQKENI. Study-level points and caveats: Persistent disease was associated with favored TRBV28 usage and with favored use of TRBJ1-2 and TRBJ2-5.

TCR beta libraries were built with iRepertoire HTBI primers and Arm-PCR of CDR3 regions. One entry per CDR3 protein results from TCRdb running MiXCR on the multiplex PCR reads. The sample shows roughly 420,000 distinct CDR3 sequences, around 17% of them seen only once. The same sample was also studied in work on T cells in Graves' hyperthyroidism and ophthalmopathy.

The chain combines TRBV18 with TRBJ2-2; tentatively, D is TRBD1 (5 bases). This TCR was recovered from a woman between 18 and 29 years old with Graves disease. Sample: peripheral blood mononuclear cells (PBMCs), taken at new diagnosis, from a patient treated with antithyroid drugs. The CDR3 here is CASSPRQPNTGELFF. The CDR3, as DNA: TGTGCCAGCTCACCACGACAGCCGAACACCGGGGAGCTGTTTTTT.